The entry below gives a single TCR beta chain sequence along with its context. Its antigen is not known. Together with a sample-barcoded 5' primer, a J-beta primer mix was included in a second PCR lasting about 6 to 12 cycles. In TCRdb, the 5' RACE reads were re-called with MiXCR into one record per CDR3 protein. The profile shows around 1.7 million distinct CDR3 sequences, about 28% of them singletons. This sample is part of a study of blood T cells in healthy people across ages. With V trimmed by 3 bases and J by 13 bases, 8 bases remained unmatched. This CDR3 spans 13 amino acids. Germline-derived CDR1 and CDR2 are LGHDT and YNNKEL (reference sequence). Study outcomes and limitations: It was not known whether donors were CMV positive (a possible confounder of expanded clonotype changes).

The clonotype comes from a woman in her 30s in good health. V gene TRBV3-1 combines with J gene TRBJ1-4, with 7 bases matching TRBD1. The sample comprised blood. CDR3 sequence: CASSQGTAVGLFF. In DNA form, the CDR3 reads TGTGCCAGCAGCCAGGGGACAGCAGTAGGACTGTTTTTT.